This TCR beta chain derives from a study of control samples from healthy donors and cancer patients. Trimming removed 4 bases from V and 1 base from J; junction bases left unmatched: 4. This CDR3 spans 16 amino acids. CDR1 LNHDA and CDR2 SQIVND come from the germline V gene (reference sequence). TCRdb's copy holds only in-frame clones and misses some; the assay was immunoSEQ multiplex PCR. Among tens of thousands of clones listed, about 88% were seen once. Material: blood. This chain uses TRBV19 with TRBJ1-3; 10 nucleotides line up with TRBD1. This sequence originates from a man between 50 and 59 years old in good health. The DNA of the CDR3 is TGTGCCAGTAGTAGACCGGGACAGGGGTCTGGAAACACCATATATTTT. Its translation: CASSRPGQGSGNTIYF.